These 26 T cell receptor beta chains originate from one sample sequenced in a study of blood T cell repertoires in COVID-19. The protocol was immunoSEQ multiplex PCR, while the TCRdb copy is restricted to in-frame clones and leaves out a portion. The sample includes about 370,000 clones, about 90% of them seen just once. The sequenced sample was peripheral blood. The receptors originated from a woman aged 25 to 39 with COVID-19, enrolled during active disease.

The chain uses TRBV7-2 and TRBJ1-5; 7 positions match TRBD1. Germline CDR1 SGHTA, CDR2 FQGNSA. The CDR3 has 13 amino acids. J lost 6 bases, V lost 4 bases, and 3 bases had no gene match. CDR3 nucleotides: TGTGCCAGCAGCTCGGACAGGATTCAGCCCCAGCATTTT. It is translated as CASSSDRIQPQHF.

The chain combines TRBV19 with TRBJ1-2, with D uncertain. CDR1 is LNHDA and CDR2 is SQIVND in the germline V gene (reference sequence). V dropped 6 bases and J dropped 8 bases, with 19 bases sitting between them. The CDR3 length is 14 residues. CDR3 residues: CASRVGVGGLGYTF. The DNA for the CDR3 is TGTGCCAGTAGAGTCGGGGTTGGCGGGCTGGGCTACACCTTC.

The chain has TRBV15 and TRBJ2-7, with 9 bases lining up with TRBD2. CDR1 and CDR2 (germline): LNHNV, YYDKDF (reference sequence). V lost 0 bases, J lost 5 bases, and 8 bases stayed unmatched. The CDR3 sequence is 16 residues long. As DNA, the CDR3 is TGTGCCACCAGCAGAGATCTGGCGGGAGGGCTCGACGAGCAGTACTTC. Amino acid sequence: CATSRDLAGGLDEQYF.

The V gene is TRBV28, the J gene TRBJ2-1, with TRBD2 matching 10 bases. The length of the CDR3 is 16 residues. The J segment lost 5 bases and the V segment lost 3 bases, leaving 7 bases of the junction unmatched. Germline-derived CDR1 and CDR2 are MDHEN and SYDVKM. The CDR3 sequence is CASSLGGAGGHNEQFF. The DNA of the CDR3 is TGTGCCAGCAGTTTGGGAGGAGCGGGAGGGCACAATGAGCAGTTCTTC.

The V gene is TRBV6-6, the J gene TRBJ1-1; no firm D call. This CDR3 has 14 residues. Germline assignment: CDR1 MNHNY and CDR2 SVGAGI (reference sequence). Trimming took 2 bases from V and 2 from J, leaving 9 bases between them. CDR3 bases: TGTGCCAGCAGTTACGAGGGCGGCAACACTGAAGCTTTCTTT. This gives the protein CASSYEGGNTEAFF.

This clone has at least ten counts. The V call is TRBV6-1, the J call TRBJ2-7; 9 nucleotides line up with TRBD1. Germline V CDR1 and CDR2: MNHNS, SASEGT. The V gene end was trimmed by 3 bases and the J gene end by 5 bases; junction bases not matched to a gene: 11. The CDR3 has 16 residues. Here the CDR3 reads CASSEAPGQGSHEQYF. DNA for the CDR3: TGTGCCAGCAGTGAGGCTCCGGGACAGGGAAGCCACGAGCAGTACTTC.

This chain joins TRBV5-8 and TRBJ2-5; 7 bases match TRBD2. The CDR3 length is 15 residues. V dropped 1 base and J dropped 2; count of bases not matched to a gene: 5. Germline V gene sequence: CDR1 SGHTS, CDR2 YDEGEE. The CDR3 bases are TGTGCCAGCAGCTTGATACTAGCGAGACAAGAGACCCAGTACTTC. It encodes CASSLILARQETQYF.

This clone was picked up one time. V and J are TRBV4-2 and TRBJ1-2; D is possibly TRBD1 (5 bases). V was clipped by 4 bases and J by 5 bases, with 20 bases between them. Germline-derived CDR1 and CDR2 are LGHNA and YNFKEQ. There are 16 residues in the CDR3. For the CDR3, the DNA is TGTGCCAGCAGCCCGGGGGACGGGGAGGGCTCATATGGCTACACCTTC. Translation gives CASSPGDGEGSYGYTF.

The chain links TRBV18 to TRBJ2-3, with D maybe TRBD2 (6 bases). The CDR3 covers 14 residues. CDR1 is KGHSH and CDR2 is LQKENI in the germline V gene. V shed 4 bases and J shed 0 bases, with 8 bases lying between them. This CDR3 reads CASSRGTSTDTQYF. CDR3 DNA sequence: TGTGCCAGCTCACGAGGGACTAGCACAGATACGCAGTATTTT.

DNA for the CDR3: TGTGCCAGTAGTATCGACGGCGGGGCAACCTACGAGCAGTACTTC. As protein: CASSIDGGATYEQYF. V usage is TRBV19 and J usage is TRBJ2-7; D may be TRBD2 (6 bases). The CDR3 runs 15 residues. Germline CDR1 and CDR2: LNHDA and SQIVND (reference sequence). The germline V and J ends were trimmed by 3 bases and 2 bases, with 14 bases remaining between them.

CDR3 sequence: CATGLGGSSYNEQFF. The DNA for the CDR3 is TGTGCCACAGGATTGGGCGGGAGCTCCTACAATGAGCAGTTCTTC. The chain recombines TRBV27 with TRBJ2-1, with 7 positions matching TRBD2. V lost 10 bases to trimming and J lost 0 bases; unmatched junction nucleotides: 9. Germline loops: CDR1 MNHEY, CDR2 SMNVEV (reference sequence). There are 15 residues in the CDR3.

The chain employs TRBV20-1 and TRBJ2-1; D possibly corresponds to TRBD1 (5 bases). The germline V gene has CDR1 DFQATT and CDR2 SNEGSKA (reference sequence). The CDR3 covers 10 residues. V was clipped by 4 bases and J by 7 bases, with 5 bases between them. DNA of the CDR3: TGCAGTGCTAAGGGGAATGAGCAGTTCTTC. Protein: CSAKGNEQFF.

This chain joins TRBV5-5 and TRBJ2-3; possibly TRBD2 for D (5 bases). CDR1 and CDR2 (germline): SGHKS, YYEKEE (reference sequence). Trimming left V 4 bases short and J 2 bases short, with 14 bases between. This CDR3 is 15 amino acids long. CDR3 nucleotide sequence: TGTGCCAGCAGCGGGCGGGCGGTTAACACAGATACGCAGTATTTT. This encodes CASSGRAVNTDTQYF.

The chain is built from TRBV21-1 and TRBJ1-6. TRBV21-1 has pseudogene status. The CDR3 spans 14 residues. Here the CDR3 reads CASTHREGPRPLHF. The CDR3 region has the DNA TGTGCCAGCACCCACAGGGAGGGGCCAAGGCCCCTCCACTTT.

This clone was observed once. The gene calls are TRBV7-2 and TRBJ2-7; D is ambiguous. V lost 1 base and J 3 bases, leaving 13 bases between the germline ends. Per the germline V gene, CDR1 is SGHTA and CDR2 is FQGNSA. CDR3 size: 15 residues. In DNA form, the CDR3 reads TGTGCCAGCAGCTTAGTGTCCAGAAAAGACTACGAGCAGTACTTC. The encoded protein is CASSLVSRKDYEQYF.

Only one count was recorded for this clone. J is TRBJ2-1 and V is TRBV7-9, with TRBD1 matching 7 bases. The length of the CDR3 is 15 residues. Losses at the gene ends were 2 bases for V and 7 bases for J; bases not matched to a gene: 8. Germline CDR1 is SEHNR and CDR2 is FQNEAQ (reference sequence). The CDR3 region has the DNA TGTGCCAGCAGCTTAACAGGGGTCAGGTTTAATGAGCAGTTCTTC. It is translated as CASSLTGVRFNEQFF.

V usage is TRBV10-3 and J usage is TRBJ1-5; D perhaps matches TRBD1 (6 bases). The V gene lost 2 bases and the J gene lost 4 bases, with 15 bases spanning the gap. This CDR3 has 16 residues. Per germline, CDR1 ENHRY and CDR2 SYGVKD. The CDR3, as DNA: TGTGCCATCAGTGAGACTGGCACAGGGTTGAATCAGCCCCAGCATTTT. Amino acid sequence: CAISETGTGLNQPQHF.

This clone has only a few counts. The chain carries TRBV7-2 and TRBJ2-4; D perhaps matches TRBD2 (6 bases). This CDR3 comprises 17 residues. Germline lookup yields CDR1 SGHTA and CDR2 FQGNSA. V lost 1 base to trimming and J lost 8 bases, with 21 bases between them. The CDR3 bases are TGTGCCAGCAGCTTAGTCGGCGGGGATTGGGCTGGTGACATTCAGTACTTC. It is translated as CASSLVGGDWAGDIQYF.

The chain couples TRBV6-6 to TRBJ2-1; TRBD2 matches 14 bases. This CDR3 spans 20 amino acids. The germline CDR1 and CDR2 sequences are MNHNY and SVGAGI (reference sequence). V dropped 6 bases and J dropped 5; count of bases not matched to a gene: 18. CDR3 sequence reads: CASSKLPPGLAGVGNNEQFF. As DNA, the CDR3 is TGTGCCAGCAGCAAATTACCTCCGGGACTAGCGGGAGTGGGGAACAATGAGCAGTTCTTC.

V usage is TRBV18 and J usage is TRBJ1-5; weak D call: TRBD1 (5 bases). Trimming removed 3 bases at V and 8 bases at J, with 14 bases between. The CDR3 is 14 residues long. Germline lookup yields CDR1 KGHSH and CDR2 LQKENI. DNA of the CDR3: TGTGCCAGCTCACCGGGGCAGGGCGGAGAGCCCCAGCATTTT. Translated: CASSPGQGGEPQHF.

CDR3 in amino acids: CASTRLTGIDTEAFF. Written as DNA, the CDR3 is TGTGCCAGTACGAGATTGACAGGGATCGACACTGAAGCTTTCTTT. V and J are TRBV19 and TRBJ1-1, with TRBD1 matching 7 bases. CDR1 is LNHDA, CDR2 SQIVND, per germline (reference sequence). Trimming at V came to 7 bases and at J to 3 bases, leaving 11 bases not matched to a gene. The CDR3 sequence is 15 residues long.

V and J are TRBV19 and TRBJ2-6, with D unresolved. The CDR3 covers 14 residues. Per germline, CDR1 LNHDA and CDR2 SQIVND (reference sequence). V dropped 6 bases and J dropped 4 bases, with 10 bases sitting between them. The CDR3 loop is CASRTVGGANVLTF. CDR3 sequence (DNA): TGTGCCAGTAGGACCGTGGGCGGGGCCAACGTCCTGACTTTC.

This chain links TRBV3-1 (or the pseudogene TRBV3-2) with TRBJ2-2; 9 positions agree with TRBD2. Germline CDR1 LGHDT, CDR2 YNNKEL (reference sequence). The CDR3 has 16 residues. V lost 1 base to trimming and J lost 4 bases; unmatched junction nucleotides: 4. The DNA for the CDR3 is TGTGCCAGCAGCCAAGGACTAGCGGCAAGCACCGGGGAGCTGTTTTTT. Its protein product is CASSQGLAASTGELFF.

V is TRBV7-2 and J is TRBJ2-1; D unclear. Trimming took off 3 bases at V and 7 bases at J, with 7 bases between the two ends. The germline CDR1 and CDR2 sequences are SGHTA and FQGNSA. CDR3 length equals 12 residues. The CDR3 sequence: CASSLVRNEQFF. The CDR3 region has the DNA TGTGCCAGCAGCTTGGTGCGGAATGAGCAGTTCTTC.

The V and J genes are TRBV19 and TRBJ1-5; a possible D gene is TRBD1 (6 bases). The germline gives CDR1 LNHDA, CDR2 SQIVND (reference sequence). The CDR3 runs 18 residues. V gave up 3 bases and J gave up 0 bases, with 18 bases separating them. This CDR3 is CASSIGRAGVYSNQPQHF. CDR3 nucleotides: TGTGCCAGTAGTATTGGCAGGGCAGGGGTATATAGCAATCAGCCCCAGCATTTT.

The rearrangement links TRBV30 to TRBJ2-7, with 16 bases lining up with TRBD2. V lost 1 base, J lost 5 bases, and 5 bases stayed unmatched. CDR1 GTSNPN and CDR2 SVGIG come from the germline V gene (reference sequence). The CDR3 runs to 16 residues. The CDR3 coding sequence is TGTGCCTGGAGTGCCCCCGGGACTAGCGGGAGGGACGAGCAGTACTTC. This gives the protein CAWSAPGTSGRDEQYF.